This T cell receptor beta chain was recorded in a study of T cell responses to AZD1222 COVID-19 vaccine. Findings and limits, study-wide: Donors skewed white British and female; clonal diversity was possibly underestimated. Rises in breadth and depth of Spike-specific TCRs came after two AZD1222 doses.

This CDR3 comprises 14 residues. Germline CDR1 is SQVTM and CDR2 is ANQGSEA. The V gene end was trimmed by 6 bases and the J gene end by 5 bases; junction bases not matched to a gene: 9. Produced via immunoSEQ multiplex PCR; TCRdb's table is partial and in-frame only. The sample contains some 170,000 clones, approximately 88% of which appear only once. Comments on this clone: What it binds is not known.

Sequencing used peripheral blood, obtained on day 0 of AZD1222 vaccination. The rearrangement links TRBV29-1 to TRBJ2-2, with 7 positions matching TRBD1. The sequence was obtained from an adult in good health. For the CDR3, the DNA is TGCAGCGTCGCAACAGGGGTAGGGACCGGGGAGCTGTTTTTT. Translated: CSVATGVGTGELFF.